This entry features one T cell receptor (beta chain) sequence. These data originate in a study of beta chain features in type 1 diabetes. Germline V gene lookup returns CDR1 SGHTA and CDR2 FQGNSA. This CDR3 is built from 15 residues. The V end was cut by 7 bases, the J end by 8 bases, with 21 bases between. As every portion of the isolated RNA was reverse transcribed, the sequencing read expressed TCRB transcripts. Repertoires were generated with immunoSEQ multiplex PCR, while TCRdb's copy carries only in-frame clones and drops some. The sample holds around 150,000 clones, around 8% seen once. The sample comprised central memory CD4+ T cells from blood. The clonotype originates from a man in his late teens or twenties in good health. The chain is built from TRBV7-2 and TRBJ2-1; D may be TRBD1 (6 bases). CDR3 region: CASKTRQAPFYEQFF. The CDR3 DNA reads TGTGCCAGCAAAACCCGACAGGCGCCTTTCTATGAGCAGTTCTTC.